The clone carrying this TCR beta chain was observed many times. Its antigen is unknown. The sample comes from a study of cytotoxic CD8 clonotypes in ibrutinib-treated CLL. Study background: Response material was collected after a median about 12 months of treatment, range 6 to 36. Among the samples, the mean was about 270,000 productive templates and approximately 91,000 productive rearrangements.

Per the germline V gene, CDR1 is SGHAT and CDR2 is FQNNGV. V was pared by 5 bases and J by 0 bases, with 11 bases between. This CDR3 contains 15 residues. Investigators sought sequencing depths of between 1 in 200,000 and 1 in 1 million T cells. Using immunoSEQ multiplex PCR, the repertoire was profiled, and TCRdb retains in-frame clones only, with some absent. The sample has about 200,000 clones; around three quarters are singletons. General study points: Clonality correlated strongly with circulating CD8+ T cells and exceeded age-matched healthy donors at baseline.

The sample consisted of PBMCs, taken after 24 months of ibrutinib treatment. The sequence was obtained from a human donor with chronic lymphocytic leukemia. The V gene is TRBV11-2, the J gene TRBJ2-1; D gene uncertain. Here the CDR3 reads CASSPMVSSYNEQFF. The CDR3 DNA reads TGTGCCAGCAGCCCGATGGTTAGCTCCTACAATGAGCAGTTCTTC.